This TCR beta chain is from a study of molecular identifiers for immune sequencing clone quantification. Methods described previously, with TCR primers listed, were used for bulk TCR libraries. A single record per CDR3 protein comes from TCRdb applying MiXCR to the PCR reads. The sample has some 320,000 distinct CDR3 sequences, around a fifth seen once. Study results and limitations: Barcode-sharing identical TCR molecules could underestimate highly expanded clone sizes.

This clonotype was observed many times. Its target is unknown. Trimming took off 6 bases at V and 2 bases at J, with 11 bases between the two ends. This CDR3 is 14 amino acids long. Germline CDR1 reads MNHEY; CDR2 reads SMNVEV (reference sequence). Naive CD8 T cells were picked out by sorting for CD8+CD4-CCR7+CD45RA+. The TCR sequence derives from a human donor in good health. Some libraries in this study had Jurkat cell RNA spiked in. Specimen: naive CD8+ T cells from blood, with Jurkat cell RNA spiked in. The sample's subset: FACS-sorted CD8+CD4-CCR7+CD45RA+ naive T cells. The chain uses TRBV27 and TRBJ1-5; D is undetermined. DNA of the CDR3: TGTGCCAGCAGCCCCTCCCAGGGCAATCAGCCCCAGCATTTT. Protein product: CASSPSQGNQPQHF.